Following are 25 T cell receptor beta chains from one sample sequenced in a study of beta chain features in type 1 diabetes. The study reverse transcribed the entire isolated RNA, so it sequenced expressed TCRB transcripts. Profiling relied on immunoSEQ multiplex PCR, and the TCRdb table lists in-frame clones only, not all of them. The sample lists 200,000 to 300,000 clones, roughly 15% occurring once. The source material was naive CD4+ T cells from blood. These receptors were taken from a woman in her thirties or forties in good health.

This clone was detected only a few times. The chain uses TRBV7-2 and TRBJ2-3, with 9 positions matching TRBD1. The CDR3 length is 15 residues. Germline CDR1 and CDR2: SGHTA and FQGNSA. V shed 1 base, J shed 6 bases, and the junction held 5 bases outside the gene matches. The CDR3 loop reads CASSLVGQGGDTQYF. CDR3 nucleotides: TGTGCCAGCAGCTTAGTGGGACAGGGTGGGGATACGCAGTATTTT.

The table lists this clone with a few counts. The chain joins TRBV19 to TRBJ1-5; D may be TRBD1 (5 bases). V lost 4 bases to trimming and J lost 0 bases, with 7 bases between them. Per germline, CDR1 LNHDA and CDR2 SQIVND (reference sequence). This CDR3 spans 14 amino acids. CDR3 residues: CASSKTDSNQPQHF. CDR3 coding DNA: TGTGCCAGTAGTAAGACAGATAGCAATCAGCCCCAGCATTTT.

This sequence joins TRBV11-2 and TRBJ2-7; tentatively, D is TRBD2 (5 bases). The CDR3 totals 14 residues. Germline lookup yields CDR1 SGHAT and CDR2 FQNNGV. V was pared by 5 bases and J by 2 bases, with 13 bases between. In nucleotides, the CDR3 is TGTGCCAGCAGCCTCCGGACTTCTACCTACGAGCAGTACTTC. Its protein is CASSLRTSTYEQYF.

A few counts support this clone. V is TRBV4-3 and J is TRBJ1-2; maybe TRBD1 (6 bases). Germline CDR1 and CDR2: LGHNA and YSLEER. Trimming removed 0 bases from V and 4 bases from J, with 9 bases in between. The CDR3 totals 14 residues. Written as DNA, the CDR3 is TGCGCCAGCAGCCAAGATGAAGGGGGCTATGGCTACACCTTC. This encodes CASSQDEGGYGYTF.

V is TRBV5-4 and J is TRBJ2-7, with 7 bases identical to TRBD1. In germline, CDR1 is SGHNT, CDR2 YYREEE (reference sequence). After removal of 4 bases from V and 2 bases from J, the junction contained 12 bases not matched to a gene. There are 16 residues in the CDR3. DNA for the CDR3: TGTGCCAGCAGCGGCAACACAGGGGCGAATACCTACGAGCAGTACTTC. Translating gives CASSGNTGANTYEQYF.

This clone was recorded a few times. The V and J genes are TRBV6-6 and TRBJ1-2; no clear D. Germline V gene sequence: CDR1 MNHNY, CDR2 SVGAGI (reference sequence). V lost 2 bases, J lost 2 bases, and 9 bases lay in between. There are 14 residues in the CDR3. The CDR3 region is CASSYLSENYGYTF. In nucleotides, the CDR3 is TGTGCCAGCAGTTACCTTAGCGAAAACTATGGCTACACCTTC.

As DNA, the CDR3 is TGCGCCAGCTTCCCTCCGGGGGGCCAAGAGACCCAGTACTTC. It is translated as CASFPPGGQETQYF. V gene TRBV10-2 combines with J gene TRBJ2-5; 7 nucleotides line up with TRBD2. This CDR3 is built from 14 residues. Germline CDR1 is WSHSY and CDR2 is SAAADI. V lost 8 bases, J lost 1 base, and 7 bases stayed unmatched.

The CDR3 loop is CASSIGQHTDTQYF. For the CDR3, the DNA is TGTGCCAGTAGTATTGGACAGCACACAGATACGCAGTATTTT. The rearrangement links TRBV19 to TRBJ2-3, with a tentative D call TRBD1 (6 bases). Germline loops: CDR1 LNHDA, CDR2 SQIVND (reference sequence). The CDR3 covers 14 residues. With 3 bases removed from V and 2 bases from J, the gap between germline ends came to 9 bases.

The chain recombines TRBV29-1 with TRBJ1-1, with D possibly being TRBD1 (6 bases). Germline V CDR1 and CDR2: SQVTM, ANQGSEA. The CDR3 length is 15 residues. The germline V and J ends were trimmed by 1 base and 0 bases, with 12 bases remaining between them. In DNA, the CDR3 is TGCAGCGTTGAAGTCGGGGGGCTTTTGAACACTGAAGCTTTCTTT. Protein: CSVEVGGLLNTEAFF.

Written as DNA, the CDR3 is TGTGCCAGTAGTCTAACCGGGACAGGTTACAATGAGCAGTTCTTC. This gives the protein CASSLTGTGYNEQFF. V and J are TRBV19 and TRBJ2-1; 8 bases agree with TRBD1. V dropped 5 bases and J dropped 4; count of bases not matched to a gene: 7. The CDR3 is made up of 15 amino acids. Per the germline V gene, CDR1 is LNHDA and CDR2 is SQIVND (reference sequence).

The chain links TRBV19 to TRBJ1-5, with D unresolved. The ends were cut back, 6 bases at V and 4 bases at J, with 16 bases in the middle. This CDR3 has 15 residues. CDR1 is LNHDA and CDR2 is SQIVND in the germline V gene (reference sequence). In DNA, the CDR3 is TGTGCCAGTAGCCATCCGGGCGCGGGAAATCAGCCCCAGCATTTT. Translated: CASSHPGAGNQPQHF.

This clone was counted many times. V is TRBV7-2 and J is TRBJ2-1, with 7 nucleotides matching TRBD2. Germline assignment: CDR1 SGHTA and CDR2 FQGNSA. With 5 bases clipped from V and 2 bases from J, the junction kept 6 bases outside the gene matches. This CDR3 is built from 15 residues. The CDR3 spells CASSGSGTTYNEQFF. CDR3 DNA: TGTGCCAGCAGCGGTTCCGGGACTACCTACAATGAGCAGTTCTTC. Drawing the rest from reference TRBV7-2 and TRBJ2-1, the complete variable domain is GAGVSQSPSNKVTEKGKDVELRCDPISGHTALYWYRQSLGQGLEFLIYFQGNSAPDKSGLPSDRFSAERTGGSVSTLTIQRTQQEDSAVYLCASSGSGTTYNEQFFGPGTRLTVL.

The rearrangement uses TRBV6-5 and TRBJ1-2, with 7 bases aligning to TRBD1. This CDR3 has 14 residues. The germline V gene has CDR1 MNHEY and CDR2 SVGAGI. V was pared by 6 bases and J by 5 bases, with 9 bases of the junction left unmatched. Written as DNA, the CDR3 is TGTGCCAGCAGCTCATTAACAGGGGTTTATGGCTACACCTTC. Translating it yields CASSSLTGVYGYTF.

There are a few counts of this clone. CDR3 residues: CASSPGLGETDTQYF. DNA of the CDR3: TGTGCCAGCTCACCGGGACTAGGGGAGACAGATACGCAGTATTTT. The rearrangement joins TRBV18 to TRBJ2-3, with 8 bases identical to TRBD2. After removal of 3 bases from V and 3 bases from J, the junction contained 5 bases not matched to a gene. Looked up from germline, CDR1 is KGHSH and CDR2 is LQKENI. The CDR3 consists of 15 residues.

The gene calls are TRBV5-1 and TRBJ1-6, with TRBD1 identical over 9 bases. CDR3 length equals 16 residues. The J segment lost 7 bases and the V segment lost 2 bases, leaving 7 bases of the junction unmatched. Germline assignment: CDR1 SGHRS and CDR2 YFSETQ. The chain's CDR3 is CASSFIQGQGNSPLHF. As DNA, the CDR3 is TGCGCCAGCAGCTTTATCCAGGGACAGGGAAATTCACCCCTCCACTTT.

V is TRBV7-9 and J is TRBJ1-2, with TRBD1 matching 10 bases. The germline gives CDR1 SEHNR, CDR2 FQNEAQ (reference sequence). CDR3 length: 15 amino acids. The trim removed 5 bases at V and 4 bases at J, leaving 7 bases unmatched. This CDR3 reads CASSAGQGGSYGYTF. In DNA, the CDR3 is TGTGCCAGCAGCGCCGGACAGGGGGGTAGCTATGGCTACACCTTC.

This clone was picked up a small number of times. The junction shows a germline mismatch at one end, possibly a read error. V usage is TRBV9 and J usage is TRBJ2-5; D not resolved. This CDR3 spans 16 amino acids. CDR1 and CDR2 from the germline V gene are SGDLS and YYNGEE. This CDR3 is CASSSSRGRRREAQYF. The CDR3 coding sequence is TGTGCCAGCAGCTCTTCAAGAGGCCGACGGAGAGAGGCCCAGTACTTC.

CDR3 in DNA: TGTGCCAGCTTCAGGGCTGGTGAAAAACTGTTTTTT. This gives the protein CASFRAGEKLFF. V and J are TRBV6-1 and TRBJ1-4; D possibly corresponds to TRBD1 (5 bases). This CDR3 region has 12 residues. The V end lost 8 bases, the J end lost 7 bases, and 11 bases lay between the germline ends. Germline lookup yields CDR1 MNHNS and CDR2 SASEGT.

The V call is TRBV18, the J call TRBJ2-5, with 11 bases matching TRBD2. Losses at the gene ends were 3 bases for V and 2 bases for J; bases not matched to a gene: 14. The length of the CDR3 is 19 residues. Germline V gene sequence: CDR1 KGHSH, CDR2 LQKENI. Here the CDR3 reads CASSPYQLAGASFQETQYF. The CDR3 DNA reads TGTGCCAGCTCACCCTACCAACTAGCGGGGGCCTCCTTTCAAGAGACCCAGTACTTC.

In this sample, this clone turned up a few times. The chain combines TRBV7-9 with TRBJ2-1; 10 bases are shared with TRBD2. Losses at the gene ends were 4 bases for V and 11 bases for J; bases not matched to a gene: 11. The CDR3 is 15 amino acids. Per the germline V gene, CDR1 is SEHNR and CDR2 is FQNEAQ (reference sequence). The CDR3 here is CASSSLAGVSRKQFF. In DNA form, the CDR3 reads TGTGCCAGCAGCTCGCTAGCGGGGGTTAGTAGGAAGCAGTTCTTC.

This clone was observed a handful of times. The V call is TRBV27, the J call TRBJ2-7, with 7 bases lining up with TRBD1. J lost 5 bases, V lost 3 bases, and 13 bases had no gene match. Germline V CDR1 and CDR2: MNHEY, SMNVEV (reference sequence). This CDR3 has 16 amino acids. CDR3 coding DNA: TGTGCCAGCAGTTTCAAGGGGGCGGCCACTCTGAACGAGCAGTACTTC. Encoded protein: CASSFKGAATLNEQYF.

This clone occurred a few times. This sequence joins TRBV29-1 and TRBJ1-1; a weak D match, TRBD1 (6 bases). This CDR3 region has 13 residues. V was cut by 2 bases and J by 5 bases, with 12 bases left in between. Germline values: CDR1 SQVTM, CDR2 ANQGSEA. As DNA, the CDR3 is TGCAGCGTTGAACAGCAGGGGTCGACTGAAGCTTTCTTT. The encoded protein is CSVEQQGSTEAFF.

V usage is TRBV7-2 and J usage is TRBJ2-1; weak D call: TRBD2 (7 bases). Germline V gene lookup returns CDR1 SGHTA and CDR2 FQGNSA. This CDR3 has 14 amino acids. V was clipped by 0 bases and J by 5 bases, with 8 bases between them. The CDR3 region is CASSLAGGHNEQFF. The CDR3 region has the DNA TGTGCCAGCAGCTTAGCGGGGGGGCACAATGAGCAGTTCTTC.

The CDR3 DNA sequence: TGCGCCAGCAGCCCCGGGACACAGAACACCGGGGAGCTGTTTTTT. This gives the protein CASSPGTQNTGELFF. The V and J genes are TRBV5-1 and TRBJ2-2; tentative D call: TRBD1 (6 bases). Germline assignment: CDR1 SGHRS and CDR2 YFSETQ. Trimming shortened V by 4 bases and J by 1 base, and 11 bases separated the two germline ends. The CDR3 spans 15 residues.

The rearrangement joins TRBV7-2 to TRBJ2-5, with D tentatively TRBD1 (6 bases). Germline CDR1 reads SGHTA; CDR2 reads FQGNSA. The CDR3 has 15 residues. V gave up 5 bases and J gave up 2 bases, with 15 bases separating them. CDR3 loop: CASSPWTAVQETQYF. The CDR3 DNA reads as TGTGCCAGCAGCCCTTGGACAGCCGTACAAGAGACCCAGTACTTC.